Presented here are 24 T cell receptor beta chains from one specimen sequenced in a study of T cells after yellow fever vaccination. TCRdb re-called the 5' RACE reads through MiXCR, storing one row per CDR3 protein. The sample holds approximately 69,000 distinct CDR3 sequences; roughly 6% are singletons and the top ten take roughly 2%. The material sequenced was CD4+ T cells sorted from PBMCs, taken around 15 days after the first yellow fever vaccination. These receptors all stem from a man in his late teens or twenties who received the YFV17D yellow fever vaccine.

Ten or more counts support this clonotype. The chain uses TRBV7-9 and TRBJ1-6; D ambiguous. Germline CDR1 SEHNR, CDR2 FQNEAQ (reference sequence). Trimming shortened V by 3 bases and J by 0 bases, and 6 bases separated the two germline ends. CDR3 size: 15 residues. The CDR3 region has the DNA TGTGCCAGCAGCTTCGAGAGCTCCTATAATTCACCCCTCCACTTT. It codes for CASSFESSYNSPLHF.

This clonotype was counted ten times or more. V gene TRBV12-3 or TRBV12-4 combines with J gene TRBJ1-6, with a weak D call TRBD1 (5 bases). Trimming took off 6 bases at V and 7 bases at J, with 13 bases between the two ends. This CDR3 has 14 residues. CDR3 sequence: CASSLGEGNSPLHF. CDR3 in DNA: TGTGCCAGCAGCCTTGGGGAGGGGAATTCACCCCTCCACTTT.

Many counts were recorded for this clonotype. The CDR3 region has the DNA TGTGCCAGCAGCTTAGGTAGTAGCGGTGAGGACCAGTATTTT. Encoded protein: CASSLGSSGEDQYF. This chain joins TRBV7-8 and TRBJ2-3; D is perhaps TRBD2 (6 bases). The CDR3 runs 14 residues. Germline CDR1 and CDR2: SGHVS and FQNEAQ. V lost 1 base and J lost 12, with 17 bases in between. The variable domain in full, completed from reference TRBV7-8 and TRBJ2-3, reads GAGVSQSPRYKVAKRGQDVALRCDPISGHVSLFWYQQALGQGPEFLTYFQNEAQLDKSGLPSDRFFAERPEGSVSTLKIQRTQQEDSAVYLCASSLGSSGEDQYFGPGTRLTVL.

This clonotype was recorded many times. The chain uses TRBV28 and TRBJ2-5; 10 bases line up with TRBD1. The V segment lost 3 bases and the J segment 2 bases; nucleotides outside the gene matches: 3. CDR3 length equals 15 residues. Germline CDR1 and CDR2: MDHEN and SYDVKM. The CDR3 reads CASSLGQGRQETQYF. In DNA form, the CDR3 reads TGTGCCAGCAGTTTGGGACAGGGGCGGCAAGAGACCCAGTACTTC.

This clonotype was observed at least ten times. J is TRBJ1-2 and V is TRBV12-3 or TRBV12-4, with TRBD1 identical over 7 bases. V was clipped by 6 bases and J by 8 bases; unmatched bases: 15. This CDR3 region has 15 residues. Here the CDR3 reads CASRPEPGQPTGYTF. The CDR3 DNA is TGTGCCAGCAGGCCGGAGCCGGGACAGCCGACAGGCTACACCTTC.

This clonotype was seen repeatedly, ten times or more. The chain joins TRBV7-2 to TRBJ2-5; D not resolved. Trimming pared 0 bases from V and 5 bases from J, leaving 7 bases between. The CDR3 is made up of 13 amino acids. CDR1 and CDR2 (germline): SGHTA, FQGNSA. The CDR3 is CASSLAISETQYF. As DNA, the CDR3 is TGTGCCAGCAGCTTAGCAATTTCGGAGACCCAGTACTTC.

The table lists this clonotype with many counts. The genes are TRBV5-1 and TRBJ2-1; D is possibly TRBD2 (6 bases). Trimming took off 5 bases at V and 4 bases at J, with 10 bases between the two ends. The CDR3 spans 13 residues. Germline CDR1 SGHRS, CDR2 YFSETQ. The CDR3 reads CASRLAGYNEQFF. CDR3 in DNA: TGCGCCAGCAGACTAGCTGGGTACAATGAGCAGTTCTTC.

This clonotype was detected many times. V gene TRBV7-2 combines with J gene TRBJ2-5, with 7 bases fitting TRBD1. The V gene's germline CDR1 is SGHTA and CDR2 FQGNSA. This CDR3 spans 14 amino acids. V lost 5 bases and J lost 3; bases outside the gene matches: 6. The CDR3 loop is CASSISDREETQYF. CDR3 DNA sequence: TGTGCCAGCAGCATCTCCGACAGGGAAGAGACCCAGTACTTC.

This clonotype showed up many times. The chain couples TRBV30 to TRBJ2-3; TRBD2 aligns across 7 bases. Germline lookup yields CDR1 GTSNPN and CDR2 SVGIG (reference sequence). V was clipped by 5 bases and J by 2 bases; unmatched bases: 10. The CDR3 has 15 amino acids. The CDR3: CAWGGERDYTDTQYF. CDR3 nucleotide sequence: TGTGCCTGGGGGGGGGAGCGGGACTACACAGATACGCAGTATTTT. Full variable domain (outside the CDR3, taken from reference TRBV30 and TRBJ2-3): SQTIHQWPATLVQPVGSPLSLECTVEGTSNPNLYWYRQAAGRGLQLLFYSVGIGQISSEVPQNLSASRPQDRQFILSSKKLLLSDSGFYLCAWGGERDYTDTQYFGPGTRLTVL.

This clonotype was seen at least ten times. The rearrangement uses TRBV5-5 and TRBJ1-2; 7 positions agree with TRBD1. This CDR3 has 13 residues. V gave up 4 bases and J gave up 5 bases; unmatched junction bases: 5. Germline V gene lookup returns CDR1 SGHKS and CDR2 YYEKEE (reference sequence). The CDR3 DNA reads as TGTGCCAGCAGCATCGACAGGGAGTATGGCTACACCTTC. Residues: CASSIDREYGYTF.

This clonotype was observed at least ten times. V is TRBV30 and J is TRBJ2-7; D perhaps matches TRBD1 (6 bases). The CDR3 contains 15 residues. Trimming cost V 0 bases and J 6 bases, with 18 bases left between them. The germline CDR1 and CDR2 sequences are GTSNPN and SVGIG (reference sequence). CDR3 sequence: CAWSVTQGFVTEQYF. The CDR3 region has the DNA TGTGCCTGGAGTGTAACGCAGGGGTTCGTTACCGAGCAGTACTTC.

In its sample, this clonotype was seen many times. This chain uses TRBV4-2 with TRBJ2-3; 11 nucleotides match TRBD2. CDR1 and CDR2 (germline): LGHNA, YNFKEQ. Trimming at V came to 0 bases and at J to 1 base, leaving 0 bases not matched to a gene. The CDR3 extends over 16 amino acids. The CDR3 nucleotides are TGTGCCAGCAGCCAAGAGGGACTAGCGGGCACAGATACGCAGTATTTT. This gives the protein CASSQEGLAGTDTQYF.

There are many counts of this clonotype. The V call is TRBV27, the J call TRBJ2-2; 8 nucleotides agree with TRBD1. The V segment lost 0 bases and the J segment 6 bases; nucleotides outside the gene matches: 6. Germline V gives CDR1 MNHEY, CDR2 SMNVEV (reference sequence). The length of the CDR3 is 16 residues. For the CDR3, the DNA is TGTGCCAGCAGTTTATCGAGACAGGGGTACGCCGGGGAGCTGTTTTTT. Protein: CASSLSRQGYAGELFF.

This clonotype was recorded at least ten times. The rearrangement joins TRBV6-2 or TRBV6-3 to TRBJ2-3; D possibly corresponds to TRBD2 (6 bases). Deletions cut 6 bases from V and 4 bases from J, with 20 bases between. This CDR3 spans 16 amino acids. CDR1 MNHEY and CDR2 SVGEGT come from the germline V gene. The CDR3 DNA reads as TGTGCCAGCAGAGTGGTTGGCTCCGGCGGGGCAGATACGCAGTATTTT. It is translated as CASRVVGSGGADTQYF.

In this sample, this clonotype turned up many times. The chain employs TRBV20-1 and TRBJ2-7; tentative D call: TRBD1 (5 bases). Germline V gene data show CDR1 as DFQATT and CDR2 as SNEGSKA (reference sequence). V lost 6 bases and J 3 bases, leaving 12 bases between the germline ends. CDR3 length equals 12 residues. CDR3 sequence reads: CSAPTDSYEQYF. The CDR3 DNA reads as TGCAGTGCACCTACCGACAGCTACGAGCAGTACTTC.

This clonotype was seen at least ten times. V usage is TRBV11-2 and J usage is TRBJ2-7, with D possibly being TRBD2 (5 bases). Germline V gene lookup returns CDR1 SGHAT and CDR2 FQNNGV. V dropped 5 bases and J dropped 4 bases, with 18 bases sitting between them. The CDR3 has 15 amino acids. Here the CDR3 reads CASSLNSGLLYEQYV. The DNA of the CDR3 is TGTGCCAGCAGCCTAAATTCGGGATTACTGTACGAGCAGTACGTC.

This clonotype was seen repeatedly, ten times or more. The J gene is TRBJ2-3, the V gene TRBV7-2; 10 bases are shared with TRBD2. The CDR3 is made up of 16 amino acids. Germline V gene lookup returns CDR1 SGHTA and CDR2 FQGNSA. V shed 4 bases and J 7 bases; nucleotides not matched to a gene: 11. The CDR3 here is CASSSRSGGAGHTQYF. In DNA form, the CDR3 reads TGTGCCAGCAGCTCCCGCAGCGGGGGGGCCGGTCATACGCAGTATTTT. Based on the CDR3 plus reference TRBV7-2 and TRBJ2-3, the full variable domain is GAGVSQSPSNKVTEKGKDVELRCDPISGHTALYWYRQSLGQGLEFLIYFQGNSAPDKSGLPSDRFSAERTGGSVSTLTIQRTQQEDSAVYLCASSSRSGGAGHTQYFGPGTRLTVL.

This clonotype came up many times. This chain joins TRBV6-2 or TRBV6-3 and TRBJ2-3; the match to TRBD2 covers 10 bases. There are 16 residues in the CDR3. From germline, CDR1 is MNHEY and CDR2 SVGEGT. After removal of 2 bases from V and 2 bases from J, the junction contained 4 bases not matched to a gene. CDR3 DNA sequence: TGTGCCAGCAGTTACGCAGGACTAGCGGTCACAGATACGCAGTATTTT. As protein: CASSYAGLAVTDTQYF.

In this sample, this clonotype turned up many times. V is TRBV24-1 and J is TRBJ1-2; 7 positions match TRBD1. The germline V gene encodes CDR1 KGHDR and CDR2 SFDVKD. This CDR3 comprises 13 residues. Losses at the gene ends were 4 bases for V and 4 bases for J; bases not matched to a gene: 2. The CDR3 protein is CATSDYRGYGYTF. The CDR3 DNA reads TGTGCCACCAGTGACTACAGGGGCTATGGCTACACCTTC.

This clonotype has a count of ten or more. The V call is TRBV20-1, the J call TRBJ1-2; 7 bases line up with TRBD1. CDR3 length: 14 residues. The ends lost 5 bases at V and 0 bases at J; junction bases unmatched: 6. Germline CDR1 is DFQATT and CDR2 is SNEGSKA (reference sequence). CDR3 bases: TGCAGTGCTGAGGGGGCCCGGGCTAACTATGGCTACACCTTC. It specifies CSAEGARANYGYTF.

The table lists this clonotype with many counts. J is TRBJ2-1 and V is TRBV7-6, with 11 positions matching TRBD1. J was trimmed by 9 bases and V by 6 bases; bases with no gene match: 10. In germline, CDR1 is SGHVS, CDR2 FNYEAQ. The CDR3 is 15 residues long. The CDR3 loop is CASSYTDRGRLEQFF. For the CDR3, the DNA is TGTGCCAGCAGTTACACGGACAGGGGGCGCCTTGAGCAGTTCTTC. The whole variable domain, remainder taken from reference TRBV7-6 and TRBJ2-1, is GAGVSQSPRYKVTKRGQDVALRCDPISGHVSLYWYRQALGQGPEFLTYFNYEAQQDKSGLPNDRFSAERPEGSISTLTIQRTEQRDSAMYRCASSYTDRGRLEQFFGPGTRLTVL.

Many counts were recorded for this clonotype. This chain connects TRBV6-2 or TRBV6-3 to TRBJ1-1; D gene uncertain. CDR1 is MNHEY and CDR2 is SVGEGT in the germline V gene. CDR3 length: 15 residues. Between the trimmed V and J ends, which lost 9 bases and 0 bases, there was a span of 17 bases. CDR3 sequence (DNA): TGTGCCAGTAGGCATGGACGACACCTGAACACTGAAGCTTTCTTT. Residues: CASRHGRHLNTEAFF.

There are many counts of this clonotype. The V and J genes are TRBV18 and TRBJ1-1, with a possible D match to TRBD1 (5 bases). Germline V lookup: CDR1 KGHSH, CDR2 LQKENI. V gave up 2 bases and J gave up 1 base, with 8 bases separating them. The length of the CDR3 is 14 residues. This CDR3 reads CASSPGATNTEAFF. The CDR3 DNA is TGTGCCAGCTCACCAGGGGCGACGAACACTGAAGCTTTCTTT.

This clonotype was recorded many times. V is TRBV5-6 and J is TRBJ2-1, with 7 positions matching TRBD1. Germline V gene sequence: CDR1 SGHDT, CDR2 YYEEEE. The CDR3 sequence is 15 residues long. The V segment lost 4 bases and the J segment 10 bases; nucleotides outside the gene matches: 14. CDR3 bases: TGTGCCAGCAGCCATACGCCAGGGGGAACTTACGAGCAGTTCTTC. Protein: CASSHTPGGTYEQFF.